This T cell receptor (beta chain) was observed in a study of blood T cell repertoires in COVID-19 (dated by TCRdb to about 2020). Regarding the complete study: Samples covering the acute and convalescent phases of COVID-19 were provided by collaborators in the United States, Italy and Spain. The material from the prospective study consisted of cDNA or gDNA derived from T cells, B-cell-depleted T cells, or PBMCs. The dataset comprised deeply sampled blood TCRbeta repertoires from subjects exposed to, actively infected with, or recovered from COVID-19. A freely available public database, intended as a resource for researchers studying the immune response to SARS-CoV-2, is where the repertoires were released. The samples were drawn from two sources: the first 160 participants of the ongoing ImmuneRACE study, and 1,000 to 1,500 subjects contributed by 6 global collaborators. A de-identified subject ID, COVID-19 status, age in years and sex were almost always included in the sample metadata. Where HLA class I and class II types were available, the types were taken from metadata supplied by the sample provider, not from assay-based typing. General study outcomes and caveats: Clinical and demographic metadata were provided uncurated, with the amount varying by source and participant.

V is shortened by 5 bases, J by 3 bases, and the region joining them spans 11 bases. CDR1 and CDR2 are drawn from the germline V gene (reference sequence): MNHEY, SMNVEV. The CDR3 sequence holds 14 residues, the cysteine and phenylalanine included. The read is trimmed to its CDR3 DNA, 42 bases read in frame from base 1. In Seattle, one collaborating source enrolled patients while the infection was active and tracked those patients longitudinally over the course of disease. Whole blood was collected in K2EDTA tubes by collaborating institutions according to the institutions' own protocols. For TCRbeta analysis, collaborators shipped samples in one of three forms: frozen whole blood, isolated PBMCs, or DNA extracted from either of those sample types. Turning to this clone: Its antigen is unknown. Base qualities are not provided; no much larger clone lies one nucleotide away.

The immunoSEQ Assay, a bias-controlled multiplex PCR, was used to amplify TCRbeta CDR3 regions from genomic DNA. In the source study's methods: The number of nucleated cells in each sample was estimated by amplification of reference gene primers within the assay. To quantify the absolute abundance of each unique TCRbeta CDR3 rearrangement, sequence reads were collapsed and filtered. Productive Simpson clonality was computed per sample as the square root of Simpson's diversity index over productive rearrangements. As stored in TCRdb, this immuneACCESS dataset retains in-frame rearrangements with V and J assigned. A fraction of the clones does not appear; measured against another copy, unresolved V genes explain less than half of the discrepancy, and the remainder lacks a known reason. D and trimming come from the DNA, and the V and J calls and clone size come from that table. Present in this sample are roughly 310,000 clones, about nine tenths of which were seen just once. Jointly, the top ten make up under 3.5% of the sample.

The V and J segments used are TRBV27 and TRBJ1-5, with TRBD1 tentatively as D gene (6 bases match). Sequenced sample: peripheral blood. This TCR was recovered from a woman aged 25-40 years with COVID-19, enrolled during active disease. The bases read TGTGCCAGCAGTCGAACAGGGTACAATCAGCCCCAGCATTTT. The encoded protein is CASSRTGYNQPQHF.